This T cell receptor (beta chain) was recorded in a study of T cells in women clearing cervical HPV infection. Study-wide context: For cases, blood was sampled a median about 150 days after lesion detection, interquartile range roughly 80 to 200 days. General observations from the study: Cases carried less TRBV6-7 than controls: about 0.1% versus 0.15%.

Each participant carried one incident cervical HPV16 infection only. V trimming: 6 bases; J trimming: 6 bases; junction bases outside the gene matches: 6. The CDR3 is made up of 13 amino acids. Germline values: CDR1 LNHDA, CDR2 SQIVND (reference sequence). TCR beta CDR3 amplified by multiplex PCR from roughly 1,100 ng genomic DNA. The data were produced by immunoSEQ multiplex PCR, yet TCRdb's version contains in-frame clones alone and is incomplete. With tens of thousands of clones in the sample, the ten largest clones hold roughly 6%. Details on this clone: Antigen: not known. The read ends 3 residues early relative to the CDR3; the germline J gene fills the gap.

Sequences were obtained from blood buffy coat. This chain links TRBV19 with TRBJ1-1; 8 nucleotides agree with TRBD1. This receptor was taken from a woman aged 18 to 75 with a cervical HPV16 infection that either progressed to CIN3+ or cleared (not recorded which). CDR3 in amino acids: CASSPTGVAEAFF. CDR3 bases read: TGTGCCAGTAGCCCGACAGGGGTCGCTGAA.